Below, 28 T cell receptor beta chains from the same sample are listed, as sequenced in a study of cytomegalovirus exposure and HLA in healthy donors. PCR primers comprised 60 Vbeta and 13 Jbeta primers. Using immunoSEQ multiplex PCR, the repertoire was profiled, and TCRdb retains in-frame clones only, with some absent. Of 210,000 or so clones listed, over 65% are singletons. Material for sequencing was PBMCs. The receptors here all came from a human donor in good health.

The chain carries TRBV21-1 and TRBJ2-2; TRBD2, the D gene given by the table, was not confirmed from the DNA. TRBV21-1 is recorded as a pseudogene. CDR3 size: 20 residues. The CDR3 loop is CASSKTTGLAGKTNTGELFF. CDR3 DNA: TGTGCCAGCAGCAAAACTACAGGACTAGCGGGGAAAACGAACACCGGGGAGCTGTTTTTT.

The chain recombines TRBV27 with TRBJ1-2; 9 bases map to TRBD1. This CDR3 is 13 amino acids long. V lost 8 bases and J lost 8; bases outside the gene matches: 9. Germline CDR1 and CDR2: MNHEY and SMNVEV (reference sequence). The CDR3 DNA reads TGTGCCAGCCGCCGGGACAGGGCCCTAGGCTACACCTTC. As protein: CASRRDRALGYTF.

This clone was detected only once. The chain couples TRBV11-2 to TRBJ1-1, with TRBD1 as a possible D gene (6 bases). V was shortened by 8 bases and J by 5 bases, with 18 bases between the two germline ends. Per germline, CDR1 SGHAT and CDR2 FQNNGV. The CDR3 totals 14 residues. The CDR3 nucleotides are TGTGCCAGCGGGACAAGGGGGATGGGAACTGAAGCTTTCTTT. This sequence encodes CASGTRGMGTEAFF.

The chain combines TRBV29-1 with TRBJ2-7; 8 nucleotides agree with TRBD2. The junction had 3 bases not matched to a gene; V was cut back by 4 bases and J by 4 bases. In germline, CDR1 is SQVTM, CDR2 ANQGSEA. This CDR3 contains 12 residues. The CDR3: CSVGSGTYEQYF. The CDR3 bases are TGCAGCGTTGGTAGCGGGACTTACGAGCAGTACTTC.

In DNA form, the CDR3 reads TGTGCCAGCAGCAAAGGACAGAATAACGGGCTTAATGAAAAACTGTTTTTT. Its translation: CASSKGQNNGLNEKLFF. This chain uses TRBV21-1 with TRBJ1-4; no check of the table's D call, TRBD1, against the DNA was made. TRBV21-1 is described as a pseudogene. The CDR3 totals 17 residues.

The rearrangement joins TRBV6-6 to TRBJ2-7; 9 bases match TRBD2. The germline V gene has CDR1 MNHNY and CDR2 SVGAGI (reference sequence). The J segment lost 4 bases and the V segment lost 5 bases, leaving 6 bases of the junction unmatched. The CDR3 has 14 amino acids. The CDR3 region has the DNA TGTGCCAGCAGTCGAGCGACTAGCGGTTACGAGCAGTACTTC. Encoded protein: CASSRATSGYEQYF.

CDR3 region: CASSPSGMWADTQYF. In DNA form, the CDR3 reads TGCGCCAGCAGCCCTAGCGGGATGTGGGCAGATACGCAGTATTTT. The chain links TRBV4-1 to TRBJ2-3; TRBD2 matches at 9 bases. In germline, CDR1 is MGHRA, CDR2 YSYEKL. V gave up 4 bases and J gave up 4 bases; unmatched junction bases: 6. The CDR3 is 15 amino acids.

The gene calls are TRBV6-4 and TRBJ2-1; 7 nucleotides align to TRBD2. This CDR3 region has 14 residues. The germline V gene encodes CDR1 MRHNA and CDR2 SNTAGT. V lost 4 bases and J lost 4; bases outside the gene matches: 4. The CDR3: CASSVTSAYNEQFF. CDR3 bases: TGTGCCAGCAGTGTAACTAGCGCTTACAATGAGCAGTTCTTC.

The V gene is TRBV18, the J gene TRBJ2-7; D ambiguous. Trimming took 6 bases from V and 2 from J, leaving 20 bases between them. The germline gives CDR1 KGHSH, CDR2 LQKENI. This CDR3 region has 16 residues. As DNA, the CDR3 is TGTGCCAGCTCGCGAGAGGCTCCCCGACCCACCTACGAGCAGTACTTC. It codes for CASSREAPRPTYEQYF.

V and J are TRBV7-3 and TRBJ2-1; 8 bases are shared with TRBD1. The germline gives CDR1 SGHTA, CDR2 FQGTGA. The CDR3 is 16 residues long. With 1 base clipped from V and 7 bases from J, the junction kept 9 bases outside the gene matches. In DNA form, the CDR3 reads TGTGCCAGCAGCTTAATATGGACAGGGTCGTTAAATGAGCAGTTCTTC. Translating gives CASSLIWTGSLNEQFF.

This clone came up once. The gene calls are TRBV28 and TRBJ2-7; the D gene is possibly TRBD2 (5 bases). CDR1 is MDHEN, CDR2 SYDVKM, per germline. The CDR3 runs 13 residues. V was trimmed by 8 bases and J by 2 bases, leaving 13 bases between them. The CDR3 is CASSERLTYEQYF. DNA of the CDR3: TGTGCCAGCTCCGAGCGGTTAACCTACGAGCAGTACTTC.

V is TRBV27 and J is TRBJ2-7; D uncertain. CDR1 is MNHEY and CDR2 is SMNVEV in the germline V gene (reference sequence). This CDR3 is 15 amino acids long. V lost 0 bases to trimming and J lost 3 bases, with 12 bases between them. The CDR3 bases are TGTGCCAGCAGTTTATCGATTTACAGTTTCTACGAGCAGTACTTC. Amino acids: CASSLSIYSFYEQYF.

The CDR3: CASSIKAQISSYEQYF. As DNA, the CDR3 is TGTGCCAGTAGTATCAAAGCACAGATCAGCTCCTACGAGCAGTACTTC. The chain is built from TRBV19 and TRBJ2-7; D not resolved. Trimming removed 3 bases at V and 0 bases at J, with 15 bases between. Germline V gene sequence: CDR1 LNHDA, CDR2 SQIVND (reference sequence). This CDR3 comprises 16 residues.

This clone occurred a few times. V usage is TRBV9 and J usage is TRBJ1-1; D gene ambiguous. The CDR3 totals 15 residues. V lost 0 bases, J lost 6 bases, and 15 bases lay in between. CDR1 and CDR2 (germline): SGDLS, YYNGEE. The DNA of the CDR3 is TGTGCCAGCAGCGTAGTCCCCGTAGGAGAGTCTGAAGCTTTCTTT. Its protein is CASSVVPVGESEAFF.

The chain links TRBV7-6 to TRBJ2-2, with 8 bases identical to TRBD1. Germline V gives CDR1 SGHVS, CDR2 FNYEAQ. This CDR3 is built from 21 residues. V shed 5 bases, J shed 0 bases, and the junction held 20 bases outside the gene matches. The CDR3 spells CASSPNFNPGQAKPNTGELFF. The CDR3 DNA is TGTGCCAGCAGCCCAAACTTTAATCCGGGACAGGCAAAGCCGAACACCGGGGAGCTGTTTTTT.

V gene TRBV10-2 combines with J gene TRBJ2-1; tentative D call: TRBD2 (6 bases). Per the germline V gene, CDR1 is WSHSY and CDR2 is SAAADI. With 1 base removed from V and 8 bases from J, the gap between germline ends came to 15 bases. CDR3 length: 15 amino acids. Written as DNA, the CDR3 is TGCGCCAGCAGTGAGTTGGCGGGACTCATCTATGAGCAGTTCTTC. This translates into CASSELAGLIYEQFF.

The rearrangement joins TRBV27 to TRBJ2-1, with 13 bases lining up with TRBD2. This CDR3 region has 16 residues. V lost 5 bases to trimming and J lost 8 bases; unmatched junction nucleotides: 9. Looked up from germline, CDR1 is MNHEY and CDR2 is SMNVEV (reference sequence). The CDR3 DNA follows: TGTGCCAGCAGTGAGATCGGGACTAGCGGGAATTATGAGCAGTTCTTC. Amino acid sequence: CASSEIGTSGNYEQFF.

The chain links TRBV25-1 to TRBJ1-4, with TRBD1 matching 8 bases. Germline V gene sequence: CDR1 MGHDK, CDR2 SYGVNS. The CDR3 runs to 17 residues. With 4 bases clipped from V and 0 bases from J, the junction kept 7 bases outside the gene matches. The CDR3 DNA reads TGTGCCAGCAGTGTACCTCCGGGACAGGCAACTAATGAAAAACTGTTTTTT. This sequence encodes CASSVPPGQATNEKLFF.

This chain links TRBV6-5 with TRBJ1-3; D call uncertain. V gave up 2 bases and J gave up 4 bases, with 12 bases separating them. Germline CDR1 is MNHEY and CDR2 is SVGAGI. The CDR3 is 15 residues long. CDR3 nucleotide sequence: TGTGCCAGCAGTTACACTGAGCAGGAAGGAAACACCATATATTTT. This encodes CASSYTEQEGNTIYF.

The V call is TRBV19, the J call TRBJ2-2, with 14 bases matching TRBD2. CDR3 length: 17 amino acids. J lost 8 bases, V lost 7 bases, and 12 bases had no gene match. CDR1 and CDR2 from the germline V gene are LNHDA and SQIVND (reference sequence). DNA of the CDR3: TGTGCCAGTATGGTCGTCGGGGGACTAGCGGGAGTTGGGGAGCTGTTTTTT. This encodes CASMVVGGLAGVGELFF.

J is TRBJ1-1 and V is TRBV5-1; D perhaps matches TRBD1 (5 bases). Germline assignment: CDR1 SGHRS and CDR2 YFSETQ. Between the trimmed V and J ends, which lost 5 bases and 4 bases, there was a span of 21 bases. There are 16 residues in the CDR3. The DNA of the CDR3 is TGCGCCAGCAGACCCCAACCTTTGGGGGGAAGCACTGAAGCTTTCTTT. Its translation: CASRPQPLGGSTEAFF.

The chain has TRBV6-4 and TRBJ2-1; D may be TRBD2 (5 bases). Trimming took off 2 bases at V and 10 bases at J, with 6 bases between the two ends. The length of the CDR3 is 11 residues. Germline CDR1 MRHNA, CDR2 SNTAGT. The CDR3 is CASSDEREQFF. The CDR3 DNA is TGTGCCAGCAGTGACGAGCGGGAGCAGTTCTTC.

The gene calls are TRBV2 and TRBJ1-2; 8 nucleotides match TRBD1. Germline values: CDR1 SNHLY, CDR2 FYNNEI. Trimming took 6 bases from V and 8 from J; bases not matched to a gene: 5. The CDR3 totals 12 residues. The CDR3 DNA is TGTGCCAGCAGGGACAGGGCTTCAGGCTACACCTTC. It codes for CASRDRASGYTF.

This clone has just one count. V and J are TRBV18 and TRBJ2-7, with TRBD1 matching over 10 bases. Germline CDR1 reads KGHSH; CDR2 reads LQKENI. Trimming removed 2 bases from V and 6 bases from J; junction bases left unmatched: 7. The CDR3 has 15 amino acids. The CDR3 region is CASSPAGTGEREQYF. As DNA, the CDR3 is TGTGCCAGCTCACCAGCCGGGACAGGGGAACGCGAGCAGTACTTC.

Concerning this clone itself: An end of the junction differs from the germline gene, which may be a read error. This chain uses TRBV6-1 with TRBJ2-3; D unresolved. The CDR3 is 16 amino acids. CDR1 is MNHNS and CDR2 is SASEGT in the germline V gene. CDR3 sequence reads: CASREGSGERRDTQYF. In nucleotides, the CDR3 is TGTGCCAGCAGGGAAGGGTCCGGAGAAAGAAGAGATACGCAGTATTTT.

This sequence joins TRBV19 and TRBJ2-7; perhaps TRBD2 as D (7 bases). Trimming shortened V by 5 bases and J by 8 bases, and 25 bases separated the two germline ends. Germline loops: CDR1 LNHDA, CDR2 SQIVND (reference sequence). There are 16 residues in the CDR3. The CDR3 nucleotides read TGTGCCAGTAGTCAAACCGGGGGGCCCTCCAATACGAAGCAGTACTTC. Protein sequence: CASSQTGGPSNTKQYF.

This clone was recorded a few times. In nucleotides, the CDR3 is TGTGCCAGCAGTTTAATAACGGGACAGCCCCAGCATTTT. It is translated as CASSLITGQPQHF. This chain uses TRBV27 with TRBJ1-5, with unresolved D. CDR1 MNHEY and CDR2 SMNVEV come from the germline V gene (reference sequence). The CDR3 length is 13 residues. V was cut by 2 bases and J by 7 bases, with 9 bases left in between.

The chain uses TRBV15 and TRBJ1-1, with 7 bases that match TRBD1. CDR3 length equals 15 residues. Trimming removed 9 bases from V and 4 bases from J; junction bases left unmatched: 14. Germline lookup yields CDR1 LNHNV and CDR2 YYDKDF (reference sequence). CDR3: CATGVGRGYLTEAFF. In DNA form, the CDR3 reads TGTGCCACTGGGGTGGGCAGGGGGTATCTCACTGAAGCTTTCTTT.